Listed below are T cell receptor beta chains from one sample, sequenced in a study of blood T cell repertoires in COVID-19. Method: immunoSEQ multiplex PCR; TCRdb's copy keeps in-frame clones and lacks some. Here the sample spans 200,000 to 250,000 clones, 70% to 90% being singletons. Sequencing was performed on peripheral blood. The receptors come from a man aged 35 to 55 with acute or convalescent COVID-19. The CDR3 runs from the conserved cysteine through the conserved F or W. The order of the fields is D gene, CDR3 length, J gene, clone size, V gene, CDR3 protein, CDR3 DNA. A D gene is named only where the DNA matches it firmly. Expanded clones get a size class; other rows say once, few or many, or leave the size out.

>TRBD2|16|TRBJ2-7|-|TRBV2
CASSHTLAGDSYEQYF
TGTGCCAGCAGTCATACTCTAGCGGGGGACTCCTACGAGCAGTACTTC
>-|16|TRBJ2-7|-|TRBV6-1
CASSEGRGWTDREQYF
TGTGCCAGCAGTGAAGGTCGAGGCTGGACAGACCGCGAGCAGTACTTC
>TRBD1|14|TRBJ1-1|once|TRBV10-3
CAISSTGGAGEAFF
TGTGCCATCAGCTCCACAGGGGGCGCCGGTGAAGCTTTCTTT
>-|16|TRBJ1-1|-|TRBV5-1
CASSLMAGEGRTEAFF
TGCGCCAGCAGCCTGATGGCAGGGGAGGGGAGGACTGAAGCTTTCTTT
>-|15|TRBJ2-2|-|TRBV3-1/TRBV3-2
CASSPFRQNTGELFF
TGTGCCAGCAGCCCCTTTAGACAGAACACCGGGGAGCTGTTTTTT
>TRBD1|18|TRBJ2-6|-|TRBV5-6
CATYAWTGGLSGANVLTF
TGTGCCACCTACGCGTGGACAGGGGGCTTGTCTGGGGCCAACGTCCTGACTTTC
>TRBD1|13|TRBJ1-1|-|TRBV7-3
CASSIDRGTEAFF
TGTGCCAGCAGCATTGACAGGGGCACTGAAGCTTTCTTT
>-|14|TRBJ2-7|-|TRBV5-5
CASSLALGRYEQYF
TGTGCCAGCAGCTTGGCGTTGGGGCGGTACGAGCAGTACTTC
>TRBD1|13|TRBJ1-2|-|TRBV12-3/TRBV12-4
CASSRQGSDGYTF
TGTGCCAGCAGTCGACAGGGGTCCGATGGCTACACCTTC
>TRBD1|13|TRBJ2-7|-|TRBV7-8
CASSRQGIYEQYF
TGTGCCAGCAGTCGACAGGGGATTTACGAGCAGTACTTC
>-|15|TRBJ1-1|-|TRBV9
CASSVEPVPGAEAFF
TGTGCCAGCAGCGTAGAGCCGGTCCCCGGGGCTGAAGCTTTCTTT
>TRBD2|13|TRBJ2-4|-|TRBV9
CASSVDGGDIQYF
TGTGCCAGCAGCGTAGATGGGGGGGACATTCAGTACTTC
>-|16|TRBJ2-2|-|TRBV10-3
CAIRRAGTAYTGELFF
TGTGCCATCAGGAGGGCGGGGACGGCCTACACCGGGGAGCTGTTTTTT
>TRBD1|13|TRBJ1-2|once|TRBV18
CASSPGQGAGYTF
TGTGCCAGCTCACCAGGACAGGGGGCTGGCTACACCTTC